This paragraph covers one T cell receptor beta chain sequence. The V gene lost 0 bases and the J gene lost 10 bases, with 11 bases spanning the gap. Per germline, CDR1 SGHAT and CDR2 FQNNGV. The CDR3 length is 13 residues. These data originate in a study of blood T cell repertoires in COVID-19. The wider study: The origin of the acute and convalescent COVID-19 samples was the United States, Italy and Spain. In each case, the material was cDNA or gDNA derived from T cells, B-cell-depleted T cells, or PBMCs.

Original handling: From reference gene primer amplification, estimates of nucleated cell counts were derived. This table comes from immunoSEQ multiplex PCR, and its TCRdb copy is limited to in-frame clones, with some not included. The V and J calls and the clone size are those of that table, but D and trimming were determined from the DNA. Among roughly 150,000 clones listed, roughly 80% were seen once. J is TRBJ2-3 and V is TRBV11-2; D not resolved. This clonotype originated in a man between 60 and 75 years old with acute or convalescent COVID-19. Input material: peripheral blood. DNA for the CDR3: TGTGCCAGCAGCTTAGATAGAGGAGACGCGCAGTATTTT. This encodes CASSLDRGDAQYF.